This TCR beta chain was obtained from a study of blood T cell repertoires in COVID-19. On the study more broadly: Acute and convalescent COVID-19 samples came from the United States, Italy and Spain. The cDNA or gDNA used as material had been derived from T cells, B-cell-depleted T cells, or PBMCs.

Under the authors' procedure: Estimation of nucleated cell counts relied on the amplification of reference gene primers. Produced via immunoSEQ multiplex PCR; TCRdb's table is partial and in-frame only. V and J calls and clone size are as listed in that table; D and trimming were resolved from the DNA. The table includes 150,000 to 200,000 clones, 65% to 90% detected once. Germline loops: CDR1 SGHRS, CDR2 YFSETQ. This CDR3 contains 16 residues. J gave up 0 bases and V 2 bases, and 6 bases lay outside the gene matches. The origin of this receptor is a man in his 60s with acute or convalescent COVID-19. Input material: peripheral blood. The chain joins TRBV5-1 to TRBJ2-7; TRBD1 matches 9 bases. The CDR3 DNA is TGCGCCAGCAGCTTATTTCCGGGACAGGGCTCCTACGAGCAGTACTTC. This gives the protein CASSLFPGQGSYEQYF.